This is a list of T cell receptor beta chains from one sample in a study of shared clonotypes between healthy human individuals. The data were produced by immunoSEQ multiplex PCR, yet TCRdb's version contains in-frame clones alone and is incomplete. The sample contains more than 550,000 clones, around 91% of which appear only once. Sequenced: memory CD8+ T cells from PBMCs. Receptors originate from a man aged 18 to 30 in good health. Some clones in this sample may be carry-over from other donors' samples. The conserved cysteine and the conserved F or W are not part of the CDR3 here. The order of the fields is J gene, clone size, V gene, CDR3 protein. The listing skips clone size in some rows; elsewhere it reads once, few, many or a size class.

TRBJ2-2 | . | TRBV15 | ATSRERTGAGELF
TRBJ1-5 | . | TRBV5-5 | ASSPWTAQPQH
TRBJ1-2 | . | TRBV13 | ASSLGGAPTGAYGYT
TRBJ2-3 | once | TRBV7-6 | ASSPDGGLSFSDTQY
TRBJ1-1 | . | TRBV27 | ASSLYPQGSTEAF
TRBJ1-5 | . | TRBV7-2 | ASSLGRQTQPQH
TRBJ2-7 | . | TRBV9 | ASSVGMTGRSYEQY
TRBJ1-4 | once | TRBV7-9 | ASSFDRGPNEKLF
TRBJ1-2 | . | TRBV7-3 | ASSALGPYGYT
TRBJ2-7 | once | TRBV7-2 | ASNPRTGYEQY
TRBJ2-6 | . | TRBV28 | ASSLVTGNSGANVLT
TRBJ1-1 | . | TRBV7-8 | ASSLGGAYESV
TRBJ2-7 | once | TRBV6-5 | ASSYGPGLTYEQY
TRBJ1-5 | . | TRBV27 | ASRSNWDTNQPQH
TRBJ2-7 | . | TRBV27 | ASSTLIARIPYEQY
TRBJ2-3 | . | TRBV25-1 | ASSEWVAGLTDTQY
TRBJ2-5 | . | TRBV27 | ASSLWSEVGETQY
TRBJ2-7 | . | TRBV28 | ASSLKGGTYEQY
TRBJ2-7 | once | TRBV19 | ASSIGQLYEQY
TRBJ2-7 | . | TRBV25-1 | ASSEWLGSSYEQY
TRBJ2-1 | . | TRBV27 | ASSSIGTGVHNEQF
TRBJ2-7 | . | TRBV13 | ASSLGGTGGYEQY
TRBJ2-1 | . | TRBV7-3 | ASSLGTSGYNEQF
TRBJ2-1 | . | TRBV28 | ASSPWVSYNEQF
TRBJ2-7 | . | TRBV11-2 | ASSSAGGVYEQY
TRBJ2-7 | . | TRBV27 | ASSLSIKAHEQY
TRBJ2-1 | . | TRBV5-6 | ASSLARVEQF
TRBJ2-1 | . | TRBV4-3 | ASSQDSWDTYNEQF
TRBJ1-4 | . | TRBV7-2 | ASSLARDRAAEKLF
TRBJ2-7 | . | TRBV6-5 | ASSDWWEQY
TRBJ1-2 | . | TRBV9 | ASSEGEGGYT
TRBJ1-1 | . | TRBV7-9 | ARGVEGNTEAF
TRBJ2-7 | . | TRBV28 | ASSFSVGDREYEQY
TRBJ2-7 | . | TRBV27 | ASSPGPEGLLSYEQY
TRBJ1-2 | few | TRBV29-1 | SVPDPPGGYT
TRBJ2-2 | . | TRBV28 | ASSLKETGELF
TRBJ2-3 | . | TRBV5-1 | ASSLEGYGTDTQY
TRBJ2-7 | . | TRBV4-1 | ASSQVGGMGVEQY
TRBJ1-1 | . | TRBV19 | ASSIRRAWMNTEAF
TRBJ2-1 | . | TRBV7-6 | ASSLALGEFNEQF
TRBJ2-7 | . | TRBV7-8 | ASSRDNYEQY
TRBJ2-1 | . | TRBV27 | ASSLWDSHYNEQF
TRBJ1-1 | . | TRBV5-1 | ASSNQNGGRNTEAF
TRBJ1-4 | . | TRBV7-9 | ASSLTVRGEKLF
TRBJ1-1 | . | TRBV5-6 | ASSPVGQGAPGNTEAF
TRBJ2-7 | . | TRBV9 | ASSPSGDYYEQY
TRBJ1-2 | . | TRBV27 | ASSHYPFQGENYGYT
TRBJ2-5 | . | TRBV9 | ASSVTGNGETQY
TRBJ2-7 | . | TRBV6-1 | ASSEAWGRGYEQY
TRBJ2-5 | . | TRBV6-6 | ASSYQPEDQETQY
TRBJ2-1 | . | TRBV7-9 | ASSGRDRGVWNEQF
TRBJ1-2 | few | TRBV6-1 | ASSERLPEARYYGYT
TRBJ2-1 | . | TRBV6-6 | ASNNRPYREVGEQF